This TCR beta chain was recorded in a study of CXCR3-negative and CXCR3-positive naive CD8 T cells. CDR3 size: 13 residues. The germline V gene encodes CDR1 SQVTM and CDR2 ANQGSEA. In regard to this clonotype: Its matching antigen is unknown.

It was by 5' RACE with UMI labels that the TRB cDNA libraries were prepared. Using the 5' RACE reads, TCRdb records one entry per CDR3 protein without DNA. The sample table includes roughly 90,000 distinct CDR3 sequences. Points from the study as a whole: Naive subsets were similarly diverse, while memory CD8+ repertoires were much less diverse. The naive subsets expressed comparable surface CD5, and the authors inferred TCR strength from TRB CDR3 properties.

A CD45RO-CCR7+CD27+CD95- phenotype identified naive CD8+ T cells. The TCR was taken from a human donor in good health. Some clones in this sample may be carry-over from other donors' samples. The specimen was naive CXCR3- CD8+ T cells from blood. Subset in this sample: CD45RO-CCR7+CD27+CD95- naive CD8+ T cells lacking CXCR3 (TNR3-). The rearrangement joins TRBV29-1 to TRBJ2-7; with no DNA, the TCRdb D assignment of TRBD1 cannot be verified. CDR3 region: CSVVGQNKYEQYF.